These 20 T cell receptor beta chains originate from one sample sequenced in a study of T cells expressing NK-cell markers. For each CDR3 protein, TCRdb gives one entry from its re-call of the 5' RACE reads, without DNA. In all, the sample yields some 150,000 distinct CDR3 sequences. Sequenced material: blood T cells: a sorted CD56 or NKG2C T cell subset, CD4+ or CD8+ T cells, or bulk PBMC T cells (not recorded which). The source of these receptors is a man in his late teens or twenties in good health.

The chain joins TRBV27 to TRBJ2-4; the TCRdb call, TRBD2, lacks DNA for checking. The CDR3 runs to 15 residues. In germline, CDR1 is MNHEY, CDR2 SMNVEV (reference sequence). CDR3 sequence: CASSLLGTSLDIQYF.

This chain links TRBV12-3 or TRBV12-4 with TRBJ2-1. The CDR3 has 12 amino acids. The CDR3 here is CASSSWRSEQFF.

The chain uses TRBV19 and TRBJ2-5; the D call from TCRdb, TRBD2, cannot be confirmed without DNA. The CDR3 runs 14 residues. Germline V CDR1 and CDR2: LNHDA, SQIVND (reference sequence). The CDR3 spells CASSGGTQRETQYF.

The chain uses TRBV5-1 and TRBJ2-2. There are 13 residues in the CDR3. Germline-derived CDR1 and CDR2 are SGHRS and YFSETQ. The CDR3: CASSLQQTGELFF. The full variable domain, completed using reference TRBV5-1 and TRBJ2-2, is KAGVTQTPRYLIKTRGQQVTLSCSPISGHRSVSWYQQTPGQGLQFLFEYFSETQRNKGNFPGRFSGRQFSNSRSEMNVSTLELGDSALYLCASSLQQTGELFFGEGSRLTVL.

The J gene is TRBJ1-5, the V gene TRBV19; TCRdb's D call, TRBD1, is unchecked because there is no DNA. This CDR3 spans 14 amino acids. The V gene's germline CDR1 is LNHDA and CDR2 SQIVND (reference sequence). This CDR3 is CASSPGSVNQPQHF.

V and J are TRBV19 and TRBJ2-1. The CDR3 length is 15 residues. Germline V gives CDR1 LNHDA, CDR2 SQIVND (reference sequence). CDR3 residues: CASSMTSGRYNEQFF.

The J gene is TRBJ2-7, the V gene TRBV4-2; TCRdb's assignment of TRBD1 cannot be checked, as there is no DNA. The germline V gene has CDR1 LGHNA and CDR2 YNFKEQ. This CDR3 comprises 16 residues. The CDR3: CASSQTPGQGAYEQYF.

The rearrangement joins TRBV11-2 to TRBJ1-1; TCRdb names TRBD1, which stays unverified in the absence of DNA. Per the germline V gene, CDR1 is SGHAT and CDR2 is FQNNGV. This CDR3 is built from 16 residues. The CDR3 region is CASSLGYRGPYTEAFF.

V and J are TRBV19 and TRBJ1-2; without DNA, the TCRdb call of TRBD1 cannot be checked. CDR3 length: 15 amino acids. Germline V gene lookup returns CDR1 LNHDA and CDR2 SQIVND (reference sequence). CDR3: CASSIREDRVFGYTF.

The V and J genes are TRBV30 and TRBJ2-3; TCRdb picks TRBD2, but there is no DNA to check that call. The CDR3 is 15 residues long. Per germline, CDR1 GTSNPN and CDR2 SVGIG (reference sequence). This chain's CDR3 is CAWTPGTSPTDTQYF.

The rearrangement joins TRBV15 to TRBJ1-4. Per the germline V gene, CDR1 is LNHNV and CDR2 is YYDKDF (reference sequence). The CDR3 covers 16 residues. The CDR3: CATSRDSGSANEKLFF.

The chain joins TRBV14 to TRBJ2-1; TCRdb's D gene call, TRBD2, goes unchecked for lack of DNA. This CDR3 is 17 amino acids long. Germline V gives CDR1 SGHDN, CDR2 FVKESK. CDR3 residues: CASSQDIGTSGVFEQFF.

The rearrangement joins TRBV24-1 to TRBJ2-3. The CDR3 consists of 14 residues. Germline-derived CDR1 and CDR2 are KGHDR and SFDVKD. This CDR3 reads CATSDLGVTDTQYF.

The rearrangement uses TRBV7-8 and TRBJ2-1; the D call from TCRdb, TRBD2, cannot be confirmed without DNA. The CDR3 spans 15 residues. Germline CDR1 is SGHVS and CDR2 is FQNEAQ. The CDR3 region is CASSRLRGLDRPQFF.

The J gene is TRBJ2-1, the V gene TRBV7-6. Germline assignment: CDR1 SGHVS and CDR2 FNYEAQ. This CDR3 contains 17 residues. CDR3 amino acids: CASSLAPMEDSYNEQFF. The full variable domain, in which reference TRBV7-6 and TRBJ2-1 provide the parts outside the CDR3, is GAGVSQSPRYKVTKRGQDVALRCDPISGHVSLYWYRQALGQGPEFLTYFNYEAQQDKSGLPNDRFSAERPEGSISTLTIQRTEQRDSAMYRCASSLAPMEDSYNEQFFGPGTRLTVL.

The chain recombines TRBV6-4 with TRBJ2-3; TCRdb calls TRBD2, which cannot be checked without DNA. This CDR3 has 15 amino acids. Germline assignment: CDR1 MRHNA and CDR2 SNTAGT. CDR3 residues: CASSDGGESTDTQYF.

This chain uses TRBV30 with TRBJ1-1. The CDR3 has 13 amino acids. The germline CDR1 and CDR2 sequences are GTSNPN and SVGIG (reference sequence). CDR3: CAWSVGVGGGAFF.

This chain links TRBV9 with TRBJ2-5; TCRdb picks TRBD1, but there is no DNA to check that call. The CDR3 is 17 amino acids. Germline V gene lookup returns CDR1 SGDLS and CDR2 YYNGEE. CDR3 loop: CASSSHRDRGPQETQYF.

The genes are TRBV12-3 or TRBV12-4 and TRBJ2-2; as DNA is missing, the TRBD2 call by TCRdb cannot be tested. The CDR3 runs 16 residues. The CDR3 sequence is CASTSLPGLSTGELFF.

The V call is TRBV11-2, the J call TRBJ2-3; the TCRdb call, TRBD2, lacks DNA for checking. The CDR3 is made up of 18 amino acids. Germline CDR1 reads SGHAT; CDR2 reads FQNNGV. CDR3 in amino acids: CASSSAREGRTPTDTQYF. The whole variable domain, filled in from reference TRBV11-2 and TRBJ2-3, reads EAGVAQSPRYKIIEKRQSVAFWCNPISGHATLYWYQQILGQGPKLLIQFQNNGVVDDSQLPKDRFSAERLKGVDSTLKIQPAKLEDSAVYLCASSSAREGRTPTDTQYFGPGTRLTVL.